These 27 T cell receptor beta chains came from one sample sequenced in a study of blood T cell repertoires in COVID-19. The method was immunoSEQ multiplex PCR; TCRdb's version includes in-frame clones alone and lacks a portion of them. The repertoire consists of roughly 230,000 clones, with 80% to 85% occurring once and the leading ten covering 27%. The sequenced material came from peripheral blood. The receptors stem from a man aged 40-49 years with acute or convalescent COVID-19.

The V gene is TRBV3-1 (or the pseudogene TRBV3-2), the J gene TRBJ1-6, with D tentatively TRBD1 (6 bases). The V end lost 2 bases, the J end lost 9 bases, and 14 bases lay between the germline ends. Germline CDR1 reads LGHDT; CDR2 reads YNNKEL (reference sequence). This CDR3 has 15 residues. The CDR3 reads CASSQTRDNLSPLHF. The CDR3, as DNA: TGTGCCAGCAGCCAAACCCGGGACAACCTTTCACCCCTCCACTTT.

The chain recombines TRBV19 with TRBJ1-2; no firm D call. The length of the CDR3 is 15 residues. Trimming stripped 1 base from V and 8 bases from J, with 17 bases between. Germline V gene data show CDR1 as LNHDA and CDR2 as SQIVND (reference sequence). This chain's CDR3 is CASSIAVGGEGGYTF. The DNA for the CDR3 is TGTGCCAGTAGTATAGCTGTCGGTGGGGAGGGAGGCTACACCTTC.

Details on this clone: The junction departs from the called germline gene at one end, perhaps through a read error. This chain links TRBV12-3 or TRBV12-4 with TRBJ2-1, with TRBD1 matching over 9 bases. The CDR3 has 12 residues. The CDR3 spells CASSLVGTGLVF. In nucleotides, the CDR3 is TGTGCCAGCAGTTTAGTAGGGACAGGGTTAGTCTTC.

CDR3 residues: CASSLDRGAKSEQFF. The CDR3 DNA reads TGTGCCAGCAGCTTAGATCGGGGGGCTAAGAGTGAGCAGTTCTTC. This sequence joins TRBV11-2 and TRBJ2-1; possible D gene TRBD2, 7 bases. From germline, CDR1 is SGHAT and CDR2 FQNNGV. This CDR3 has 15 residues. Between the trimmed V and J ends, which lost 0 bases and 9 bases, there was a span of 15 bases.

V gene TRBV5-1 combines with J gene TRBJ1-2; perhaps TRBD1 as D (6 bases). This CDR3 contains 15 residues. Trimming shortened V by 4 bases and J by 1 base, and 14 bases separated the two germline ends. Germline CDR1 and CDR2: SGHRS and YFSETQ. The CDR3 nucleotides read TGCGCCAGCAGCCCCGATCAGGGGTTTAACTATGGCTACACCTTC. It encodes CASSPDQGFNYGYTF.

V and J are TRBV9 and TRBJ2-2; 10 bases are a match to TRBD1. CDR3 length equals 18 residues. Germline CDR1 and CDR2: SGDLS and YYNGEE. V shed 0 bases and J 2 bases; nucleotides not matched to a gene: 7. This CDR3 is CASSVVEGTGENTGELFF. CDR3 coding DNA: TGTGCCAGCAGCGTAGTTGAGGGGACAGGGGAAAACACCGGGGAGCTGTTTTTT.

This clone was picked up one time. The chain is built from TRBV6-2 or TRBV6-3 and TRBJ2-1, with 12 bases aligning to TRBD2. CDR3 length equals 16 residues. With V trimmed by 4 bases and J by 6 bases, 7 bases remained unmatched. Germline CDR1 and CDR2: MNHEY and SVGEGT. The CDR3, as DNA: TGTGCCAGCAGTTTTCTAGCGGGAGGGCCCTCCAATGAGCAGTTCTTC. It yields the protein CASSFLAGGPSNEQFF.

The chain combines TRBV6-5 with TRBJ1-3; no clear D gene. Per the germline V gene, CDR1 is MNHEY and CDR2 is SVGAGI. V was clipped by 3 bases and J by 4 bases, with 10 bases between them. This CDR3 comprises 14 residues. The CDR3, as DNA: TGTGCCAGCAGTTATAGGAGGGAAGGAAACACCATATATTTT. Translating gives CASSYRREGNTIYF.

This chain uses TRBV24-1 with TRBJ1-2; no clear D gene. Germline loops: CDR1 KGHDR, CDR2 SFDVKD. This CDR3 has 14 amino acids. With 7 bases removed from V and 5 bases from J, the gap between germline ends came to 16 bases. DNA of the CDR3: TGTGCCACCAGCGGCATGACAAGACTATATGGCTACACCTTC. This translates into CATSGMTRLYGYTF.

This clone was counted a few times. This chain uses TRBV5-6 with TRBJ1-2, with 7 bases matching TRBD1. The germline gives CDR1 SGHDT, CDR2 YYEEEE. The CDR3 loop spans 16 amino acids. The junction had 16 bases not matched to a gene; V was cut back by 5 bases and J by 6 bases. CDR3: CASRTKGQSKEDGYTF. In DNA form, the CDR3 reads TGTGCCAGCAGGACGAAGGGACAGTCGAAGGAGGATGGCTACACCTTC.

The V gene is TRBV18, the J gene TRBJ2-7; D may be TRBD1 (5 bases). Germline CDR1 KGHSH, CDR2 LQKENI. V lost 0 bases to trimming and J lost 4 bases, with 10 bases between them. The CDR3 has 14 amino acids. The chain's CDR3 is CASSPPGEGYEQYF. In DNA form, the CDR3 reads TGTGCCAGCTCACCACCAGGGGAAGGGTACGAGCAGTACTTC.

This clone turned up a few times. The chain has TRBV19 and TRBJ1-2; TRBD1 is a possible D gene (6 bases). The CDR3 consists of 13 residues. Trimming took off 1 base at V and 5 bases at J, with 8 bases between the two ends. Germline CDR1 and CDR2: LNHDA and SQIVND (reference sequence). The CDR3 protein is CASSIVDSYGYTF. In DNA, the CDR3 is TGTGCCAGTAGTATAGTGGACAGTTATGGCTACACCTTC.

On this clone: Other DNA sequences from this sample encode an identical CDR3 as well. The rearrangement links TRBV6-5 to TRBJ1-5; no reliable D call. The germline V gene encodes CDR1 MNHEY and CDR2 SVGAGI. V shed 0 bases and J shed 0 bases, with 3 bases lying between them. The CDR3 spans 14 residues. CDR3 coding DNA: TGTGCCAGCAGTTACTCGTATAGCAATCAGCCCCAGCATTTT. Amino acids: CASSYSYSNQPQHF.

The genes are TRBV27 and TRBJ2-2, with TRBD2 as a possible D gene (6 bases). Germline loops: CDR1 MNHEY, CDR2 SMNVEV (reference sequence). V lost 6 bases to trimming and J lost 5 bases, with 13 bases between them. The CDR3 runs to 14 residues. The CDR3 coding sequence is TGTGCCAGCAGCGAGGTCCGGGGGACCGGGGAGCTGTTTTTT. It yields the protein CASSEVRGTGELFF.

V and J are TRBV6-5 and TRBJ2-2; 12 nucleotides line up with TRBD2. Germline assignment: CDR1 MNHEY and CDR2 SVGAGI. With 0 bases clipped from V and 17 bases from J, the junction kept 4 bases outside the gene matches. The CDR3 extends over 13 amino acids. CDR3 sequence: CASSYSRTSGTFF. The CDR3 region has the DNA TGTGCCAGCAGTTACTCGAGGACTAGCGGGACATTTTTT.

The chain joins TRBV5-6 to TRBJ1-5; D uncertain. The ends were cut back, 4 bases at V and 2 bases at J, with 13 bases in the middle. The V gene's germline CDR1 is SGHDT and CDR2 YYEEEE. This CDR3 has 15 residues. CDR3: CASSAGLVGNQPQHF. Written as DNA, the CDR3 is TGTGCCAGCAGCGCGGGCCTTGTGGGCAATCAGCCCCAGCATTTT.

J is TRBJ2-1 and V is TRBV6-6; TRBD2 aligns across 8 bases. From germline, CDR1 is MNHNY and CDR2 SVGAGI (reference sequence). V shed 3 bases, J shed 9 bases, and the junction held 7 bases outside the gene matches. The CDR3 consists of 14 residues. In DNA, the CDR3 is TGTGCCAGCAGTTATCCGCGGGAGGAAGGTGAGCAGTTCTTC. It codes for CASSYPREEGEQFF.

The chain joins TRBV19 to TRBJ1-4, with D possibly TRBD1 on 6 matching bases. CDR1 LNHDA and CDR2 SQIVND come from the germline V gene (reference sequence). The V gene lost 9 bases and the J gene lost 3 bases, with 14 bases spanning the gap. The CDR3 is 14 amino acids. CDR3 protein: CASRATGPNEKLFF. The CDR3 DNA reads TGTGCCAGCCGGGCGACAGGTCCTAATGAAAAACTGTTTTTT.

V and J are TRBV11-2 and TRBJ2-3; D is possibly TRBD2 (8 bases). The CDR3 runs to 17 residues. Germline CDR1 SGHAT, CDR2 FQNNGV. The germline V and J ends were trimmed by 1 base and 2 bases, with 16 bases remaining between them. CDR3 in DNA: TGTGCCAGCAGCTTAGTCGGGGGGGGGACAGCCACAGATACGCAGTATTTT. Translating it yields CASSLVGGGTATDTQYF.

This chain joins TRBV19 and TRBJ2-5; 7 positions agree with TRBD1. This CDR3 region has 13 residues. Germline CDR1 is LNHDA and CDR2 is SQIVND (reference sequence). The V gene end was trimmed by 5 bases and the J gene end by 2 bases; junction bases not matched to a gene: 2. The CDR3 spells CASSGQAQETQYF. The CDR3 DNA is TGTGCCAGTAGTGGACAGGCTCAAGAGACCCAGTACTTC.

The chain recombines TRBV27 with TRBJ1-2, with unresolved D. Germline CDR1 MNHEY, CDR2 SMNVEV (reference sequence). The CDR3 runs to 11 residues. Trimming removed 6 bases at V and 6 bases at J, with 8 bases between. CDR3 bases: TGTGCCAGCAGGGAGGGTGATGGCTACACCTTC. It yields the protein CASREGDGYTF.

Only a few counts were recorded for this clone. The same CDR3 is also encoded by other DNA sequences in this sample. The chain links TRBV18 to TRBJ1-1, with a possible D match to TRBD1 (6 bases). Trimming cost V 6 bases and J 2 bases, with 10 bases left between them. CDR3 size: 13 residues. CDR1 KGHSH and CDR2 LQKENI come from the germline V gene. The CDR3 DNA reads TGTGCCAGCTCCCAACAGGGAAACACTGAAGCTTTCTTT. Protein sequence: CASSQQGNTEAFF.

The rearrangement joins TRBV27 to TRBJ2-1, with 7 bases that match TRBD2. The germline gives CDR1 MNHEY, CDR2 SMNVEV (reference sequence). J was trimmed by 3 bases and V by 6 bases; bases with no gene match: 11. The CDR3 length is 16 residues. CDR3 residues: CASSPTGTNRYNEQFF. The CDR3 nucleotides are TGTGCCAGCAGCCCAACCGGGACTAACCGCTACAATGAGCAGTTCTTC.

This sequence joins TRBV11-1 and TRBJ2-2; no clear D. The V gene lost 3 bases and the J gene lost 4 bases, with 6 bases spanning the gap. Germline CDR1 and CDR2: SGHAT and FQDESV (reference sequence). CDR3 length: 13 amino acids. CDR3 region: CASSLFGTGELFF. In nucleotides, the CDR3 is TGTGCCAGCAGCTTGTTCGGCACCGGGGAGCTGTTTTTT. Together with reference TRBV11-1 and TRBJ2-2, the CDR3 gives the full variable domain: EAEVAQSPRYKITEKSQAVAFWCDPISGHATLYWYRQILGQGPELLVQFQDESVVDDSQLPKDRFSAERLKGVDSTLKIQPAELGDSAMYLCASSLFGTGELFFGEGSRLTVL.

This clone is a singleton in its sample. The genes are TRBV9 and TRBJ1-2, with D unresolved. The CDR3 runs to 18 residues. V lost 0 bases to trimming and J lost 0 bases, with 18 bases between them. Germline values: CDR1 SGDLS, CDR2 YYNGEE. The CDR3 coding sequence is TGTGCCAGCAGCGTAGGGGGAGAGGTGGAACAATCTAACTATGGCTACACCTTC. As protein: CASSVGGEVEQSNYGYTF.

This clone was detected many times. The CDR3 DNA reads TGTGCCAGCTCCTGGGGGGGGCTCTTGAACACTGAAGCTTTCTTT. This sequence encodes CASSWGGLLNTEAFF. This chain joins TRBV2 and TRBJ1-1, with D maybe TRBD1 (6 bases). Germline assignment: CDR1 SNHLY and CDR2 FYNNEI. CDR3 length equals 15 residues. Trimming removed 8 bases from V and 0 bases from J, with 16 bases in between.

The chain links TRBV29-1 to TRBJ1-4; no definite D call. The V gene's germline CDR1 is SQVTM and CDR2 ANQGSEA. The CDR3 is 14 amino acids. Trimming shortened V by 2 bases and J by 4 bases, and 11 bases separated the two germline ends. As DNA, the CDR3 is TGCAGCGTTGAATATGATGGCTTTAATGAAAAACTGTTTTTT. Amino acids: CSVEYDGFNEKLFF. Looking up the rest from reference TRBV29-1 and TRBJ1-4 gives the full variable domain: SAVISQKPSRDICQRGTSLTIQCQVDSQVTMMFWYRQQPGQSLTLIATANQGSEATYESGFVIDKFPISRPNLTFSTLTVSNMSPEDSSIYLCSVEYDGFNEKLFFGSGTQLSVL.